This TCR beta chain originates from a study of siplizumab effects on memory and regulatory T cells. The protocol was immunoSEQ multiplex PCR, while the TCRdb copy is restricted to in-frame clones and leaves out a portion. The table includes 80,000 to 130,000 clones, around 94% detected once. The CDR3 extends over 21 amino acids. The germline V gene has CDR1 MNHEY and CDR2 SMNVEV (reference sequence). With V trimmed by 6 bases and J by 3 bases, 22 bases remained unmatched. This sequence was found in a human donor in good health. The material sequenced was Tregs sorted from blood. This rearrangement joins TRBV27 to TRBJ2-6; 8 positions match TRBD1. DNA of the CDR3: TGTGCCAGCAGAGCATTTCGACAGGGACAGGACCTTTACTTTGGGGCCAACGTCCTGACTTTC. Its translation is CASRAFRQGQDLYFGANVLTF.